One sample yielded the 8 T cell receptor beta chains listed below, sequenced in a study of shared clonotypes between healthy human individuals. Produced via immunoSEQ multiplex PCR; TCRdb's table is partial and in-frame only. The table includes 500,000 to 650,000 clones, just over 75% detected once. The sequencing input was PBMCs. The receptors stem from a woman in her thirties or forties in good health. Some clones in this sample may be carry-over from other donors' samples.

CDR3 bases: TGTGCCAGCAGCACCCCCCAGGGAAGTACAACTAATGAAAAACTGTTTTTT. Its protein product is CASSTPQGSTTNEKLFF. The genes are TRBV7-2 and TRBJ1-4, with a tentative D call TRBD1 (5 bases). Trimming removed 5 bases from V and 0 bases from J, with 16 bases in between. The CDR3 is 17 residues long. Germline CDR1 and CDR2: SGHTA and FQGNSA.

The J gene is TRBJ2-2, the V gene TRBV27; D might be TRBD1 or TRBD2, each matching 5 bases. Trimming shortened V by 5 bases and J by 4 bases, and 11 bases separated the two germline ends. This CDR3 comprises 14 residues. CDR1 is MNHEY, CDR2 SMNVEV, per germline (reference sequence). This CDR3 reads CASSRDRSTGELFF. The DNA of the CDR3 is TGTGCCAGCAGTCGGGACCGGTCCACCGGGGAGCTGTTTTTT.

V gene TRBV18 combines with J gene TRBJ1-5, with D hard to call. Germline assignment: CDR1 KGHSH and CDR2 LQKENI. V shed 0 bases and J shed 7 bases, with 10 bases lying between them. This CDR3 is 14 amino acids long. CDR3 residues: CASSPPGSLQPQHF. For the CDR3, the DNA is TGTGCCAGCTCACCACCCGGGTCTTTGCAGCCCCAGCATTTT.

The chain employs TRBV4-2 and TRBJ1-4; TRBD1 aligns across 10 bases. The V segment lost 8 bases and the J segment 4 bases; nucleotides outside the gene matches: 1. CDR1 is LGHNA and CDR2 is YNFKEQ in the germline V gene. This CDR3 is 13 amino acids long. CDR3 amino acids: CASRDRGNEKLFF. The CDR3, as DNA: TGTGCCAGCCGGGACAGGGGTAATGAAAAACTGTTTTTT.

The table lists this clone with a count of one. The chain has TRBV9 and TRBJ2-1; D possibly corresponds to TRBD1 (6 bases). Trimming took off 3 bases at V and 6 bases at J, with 10 bases between the two ends. This CDR3 has 13 amino acids. The germline V gene has CDR1 SGDLS and CDR2 YYNGEE. CDR3 DNA sequence: TGTGCCAGCAGCGCTGGACAGCTCAATGAGCAGTTCTTC. Amino acid sequence: CASSAGQLNEQFF. Full variable domain (outside the CDR3, taken from reference TRBV9 and TRBJ2-1): DSGVTQTPKHLITATGQRVTLRCSPRSGDLSVYWYQQSLDQGLQFLIQYYNGEERAKGNILERFSAQQFPDLHSELNLSSLELGDSALYFCASSAGQLNEQFFGPGTRLTVL.

This rearrangement joins TRBV28 to TRBJ1-1, with a tentative D call TRBD1 (6 bases). CDR1 and CDR2 (germline): MDHEN, SYDVKM. V was cut by 3 bases and J by 1 base, with 12 bases left in between. This CDR3 has 15 residues. The DNA of the CDR3 is TGTGCCAGCAGTTTGGCGGGACACGCGAACACTGAAGCTTTCTTT. It is translated as CASSLAGHANTEAFF. Using reference TRBV28 and TRBJ1-1 for the parts outside the CDR3, the full variable domain is DVKVTQSSRYLVKRTGEKVFLECVQDMDHENMFWYRQDPGLGLRLIYFSYDVKMKEKGDIPEGYSVSREKKERFSLILESASTNQTSMYLCASSLAGHANTEAFFGQGTRLTVV.

Only a few counts were recorded for this clone. The chain links TRBV9 to TRBJ1-1, with unresolved D. Trimming stripped 3 bases from V and 4 bases from J, with 10 bases between. The CDR3 runs to 13 residues. Per germline, CDR1 SGDLS and CDR2 YYNGEE. DNA for the CDR3: TGTGCCAGCAGCGGGGTTTTTGGCACTGAAGCTTTCTTT. Translation: CASSGVFGTEAFF.

The chain is built from TRBV15 and TRBJ2-7; 9 bases match TRBD2. Germline CDR1 reads LNHNV; CDR2 reads YYDKDF (reference sequence). The length of the CDR3 is 13 residues. The V gene end was trimmed by 4 bases and the J gene end by 7 bases; junction bases not matched to a gene: 5. The CDR3 spells CATSTRLAEEQYF. The CDR3 coding sequence is TGTGCCACCAGCACCAGACTAGCGGAAGAGCAGTACTTC. Full variable domain (remainder filled in from reference TRBV15 and TRBJ2-7): DAMVIQNPRYQVTQFGKPVTLSCSQTLNHNVMYWYQQKSSQAPKLLFHYYDKDFNNEADTPDNFQSRRPNTSFCFLDIRSPGLGDTAMYLCATSTRLAEEQYFGPGTRLTVT.